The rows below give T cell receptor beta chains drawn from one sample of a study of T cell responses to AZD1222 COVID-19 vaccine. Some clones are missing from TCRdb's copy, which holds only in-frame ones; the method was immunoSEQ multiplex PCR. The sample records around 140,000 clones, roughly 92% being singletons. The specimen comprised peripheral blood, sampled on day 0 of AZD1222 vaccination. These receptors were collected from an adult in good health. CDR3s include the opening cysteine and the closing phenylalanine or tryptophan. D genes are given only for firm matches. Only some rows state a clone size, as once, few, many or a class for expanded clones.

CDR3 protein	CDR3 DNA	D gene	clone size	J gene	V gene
CASSYRETYEQYF	TGTGCCAGCAGTTACCGGGAGACCTACGAGCAGTACTTC	-	-	TRBJ2-7	TRBV6-5
CASIRQVNTEAFF	TGCGCCAGCATTCGGCAGGTGAACACTGAAGCTTTCTTT	-	-	TRBJ1-1	TRBV10-2
CASSLETETGSYNEQFF	TGTGCCAGCAGCTTAGAAACGGAAACAGGCTCCTACAATGAGCAGTTCTTC	-	-	TRBJ2-1	TRBV11-3
CATRNGGWRNNEQFF	TGCGCCACCCGAAACGGCGGATGGAGGAACAATGAGCAGTTCTTC	-	-	TRBJ2-1	TRBV5-1
CASSRTGDNEKLFF	TGTGCCAGCAGTCGGACAGGGGATAATGAAAAACTGTTTTTT	TRBD1	-	TRBJ1-4	TRBV6-6
CASSLGSPGPYGYTF	TGTGCCAGCAGCCTAGGGTCGCCAGGCCCCTATGGCTACACCTTC	-	-	TRBJ1-2	TRBV27
CASSQAKSQHNSYNEQFF	TGTGCCAGCAGCCAAGCAAAGTCCCAGCATAACTCCTACAATGAGCAGTTCTTC	-	once	TRBJ2-1	TRBV4-2
CSAYRGQRHTEAFF	TGCAGCGCCTACAGGGGGCAAAGACACACTGAAGCTTTCTTT	TRBD1	-	TRBJ1-1	TRBV29-1
CASSPSGTGLLHAF	TGTGCCAGCAGCCCATCTGGGACAGGCCTCCTTCACGCCTTC	TRBD1	-	TRBJ1-2	TRBV11-2
CASRKLEGRIWYGYTF	TGTGCCAGCAGAAAACTCGAGGGGCGTATCTGGTATGGCTACACCTTC	-	-	TRBJ1-2	TRBV2
CASSEGAAQPQHF	TGTGCCAGCAGTGAGGGTGCGGCTCAGCCCCAGCATTTT	-	-	TRBJ1-5	TRBV2
CASSLYPGGQLYEQYF	TGTGCCAGCAGTTTGTACCCGGGGGGACAATTATACGAGCAGTACTTC	-	once	TRBJ2-7	TRBV27
CSVALLGLAESEQFF	TGCAGCGTCGCTCTTCTAGGGCTAGCGGAGAGTGAGCAGTTCTTC	TRBD2	-	TRBJ2-1	TRBV29-1
CASGPPSYEQYF	TGTGCCAGCGGCCCGCCGTCCTACGAGCAGTACTTC	-	-	TRBJ2-7	TRBV7-9
CATGQGQQPQHF	TGTGCCACTGGACAGGGACAACAGCCCCAGCATTTT	TRBD1	-	TRBJ1-5	TRBV2
CASSLESNQPQHF	TGTGCCAGCTCACTAGAGTCTAATCAGCCCCAGCATTTT	-	few	TRBJ1-5	TRBV18
CASSLRGEQYF	TGTGCCAGCAGCTTGAGGGGCGAGCAGTACTTC	-	-	TRBJ2-7	TRBV5-4
CASSEWTSGKEQFF	TGTGCCAGCAGTGAGTGGACTAGCGGGAAAGAGCAGTTCTTC	TRBD2	-	TRBJ2-1	TRBV27
CASSLDAYGYTF	TGCGCCAGCAGCTTGGACGCGTATGGCTACACCTTC	-	-	TRBJ1-2	TRBV5-1
CASSEDHIGYNEQFF	TGCGCCAGCAGTGAGGACCATATAGGGTACAATGAGCAGTTCTTC	-	-	TRBJ2-1	TRBV10-2
CATSRDSGLSQETQYF	TGTGCCACCAGCAGAGATAGCGGCCTAAGCCAAGAGACCCAGTACTTC	-	-	TRBJ2-5	TRBV15
CASSYYRGGNSPLHF	TGTGCCAGCAGTTACTATAGGGGTGGAAATTCACCCCTCCACTTT	-	-	TRBJ1-6	TRBV6-5
CASSSWGPDDEQFF	TGCGCCAGCAGCTCCTGGGGTCCAGACGATGAGCAGTTCTTC	-	-	TRBJ2-1	TRBV4-1